A selection of T cell receptor beta chains follows, all from one sample in a study of shared clonotypes between healthy human individuals. Measured with immunoSEQ multiplex PCR; TCRdb has only the in-frame clones, and not every one. The data hold approximately 640,000 clones, with 90% observed a single time. Input material: memory CD8+ T cells from PBMCs. These receptors originate from a man between 18 and 29 years old in good health. Some clones in this sample may be carry-over from other donors' samples. Both conserved end residues are part of each CDR3. D genes are given only for firm matches. A clone size is listed for some rows: how often the clone was seen (once, few, many), or a class if it is expanded.

TRBV7-9	TRBJ2-5	few	NA	TGTGCCAGCAGCTTCCCAGGACTACTCCAAGAGACCCAGTACTTC	CASSFPGLLQETQYF
TRBV5-4	TRBJ2-7	NA	TRBD1	TGTGCCAGCAGCCTCGGCGGGCTAGCTCCCCTCAGGGGGTACGAGCAGTACTTC	CASSLGGLAPLRGYEQYF
TRBV5-6	TRBJ2-7	NA	NA	TGTGCCAGCAGCTTGGGACAGGCAGCCTACGAGCAGTACTTC	CASSLGQAAYEQYF
TRBV7-2	TRBJ1-2	NA	NA	TGTGCCAGCACCCCGTCCGGGGGCTCCTATGGCTACACCTTC	CASTPSGGSYGYTF
TRBV2	TRBJ2-1	once	TRBD2	TGTGCCAGCAGTGAGGAACTAGCGGGAGTGAGGAATGAGCAGTTCTTC	CASSEELAGVRNEQFF
TRBV28	TRBJ2-7	NA	NA	TGTGCCAGCAGAAGGGGGCGGGATGGCGAGCAGTACTTC	CASRRGRDGEQYF
TRBV5-5	TRBJ2-7	few	NA	TGTGCCAGCAGCTTGACCTACGAGCAGTACTTC	CASSLTYEQYF
TRBV7-8	TRBJ2-7	NA	NA	TGTGCCAGCAGCTTAAGGCACTTCTACGAGCAGTACTTC	CASSLRHFYEQYF
TRBV5-8	TRBJ2-1	NA	TRBD1	TGTGCCAGCAGCTCCTACAGGGGATATTCATACGAGCAGTTCTTC	CASSSYRGYSYEQFF
TRBV10-2	TRBJ2-7	NA	TRBD1	TGCGCCAGCAGAGACAGGGGGCCCGACTACGAGCAGTACTTC	CASRDRGPDYEQYF
TRBV4-1	TRBJ2-7	NA	NA	TGCGCCAGCAGCCAAGACTGGGGATCTTACGAGCAGTACTTC	CASSQDWGSYEQYF
TRBV25-1	TRBJ2-3	NA	NA	TGTGCCAGCAGTGATTTGGCATCGGATACGCAGTATTTT	CASSDLASDTQYF
TRBV5-5	TRBJ2-3	once	NA	TGTGCCAGCAGCTTAGGGAAAGATACGCAGTATTTT	CASSLGKDTQYF
TRBV19	TRBJ2-1	NA	NA	TGTGCCAGTAGTCTTCACTATAACCCCTACAATGAGCAGTTCTTC	CASSLHYNPYNEQFF
TRBV6-5	TRBJ1-6	NA	NA	TGTGCCAGCAGTTACGGAGGAGGGGGTAGGTCACCCCTCCACTTT	CASSYGGGGRSPLHF
TRBV7-9	TRBJ2-4	NA	TRBD2	TGTGCCAGCAGCTTCGGGTATCGGGAGGGCCAAGTCAAAAACATTCAGTACTTC	CASSFGYREGQVKNIQYF
TRBV27	TRBJ2-1	NA	NA	TGTGCCAGCAGTCATGATTTAACCGGGACGCATATCCGGGATGAGCAGTTCTTC	CASSHDLTGTHIRDEQFF
TRBV10-3	TRBJ2-1	NA	TRBD2	TGTGCCATCAGTGAGTCGATGATTACTAGCGAGTACAATGAGCAGTTCTTC	CAISESMITSEYNEQFF
TRBV7-2	TRBJ2-7	NA	NA	TGTGCCAGCAGCTTAGGGATGAGGACGACATACTACGAGCAGTACTTC	CASSLGMRTTYYEQYF
TRBV7-6	TRBJ2-1	NA	NA	TGTGCCAGCAGCTTTCCACTAAGGGGACGGGAGATTAGGAATGAGCAGTTCTTC	CASSFPLRGREIRNEQFF
TRBV29-1	TRBJ2-1	NA	TRBD2	TGCAGCGCCGGGACTAGCGGGAATCTTGGTGAGCAGTTCTTC	CSAGTSGNLGEQFF
TRBV27	TRBJ2-3	NA	TRBD1	TGTGCCAGCATTACAGGGGCAGCACAGTATTTT	CASITGAAQYF
TRBV4-1	TRBJ2-7	NA	TRBD2	TGCGCCAGCAGCCAAGGGGGCGGGAGTGGAGCCTACGAGCAGTACTTC	CASSQGGGSGAYEQYF
TRBV15	TRBJ1-1	NA	TRBD1	TGTGCCACCAGCAGAACTTACAGGGGGCACACTGAAGCTTTCTTT	CATSRTYRGHTEAFF
TRBV28	TRBJ1-1	NA	NA	TGTGCCAGCAGTTTCTTGGCTCCCCGGGAGGCTGAAGCTTTCTTT	CASSFLAPREAEAFF
TRBV19	TRBJ1-1	NA	NA	TGTGCCAGTAGTTTCCGGAGTGAAGCTTTCTTT	CASSFRSEAFF
TRBV4-1	TRBJ2-3	NA	TRBD1	TGCGCCAGCAGCCCGGGACAGCTCACAGATACGCAGTATTTT	CASSPGQLTDTQYF
TRBV6-1	TRBJ1-2	NA	NA	TGTGCCAGCAGTTCTTTCGGCTACACCTTC	CASSSFGYTF
TRBV15	TRBJ2-5	NA	NA	TGTGCCACCAGCAGAGTATGGGGGGCGTACGCCATGCGGGAGACCCAGTACTTC	CATSRVWGAYAMRETQYF
TRBV11-3	TRBJ2-7	NA	TRBD1	TGTGCCAGCAGCTTAGCTTCGGGACAGGGGGCCTACGAGCAGTACTTC	CASSLASGQGAYEQYF
TRBV5-5	TRBJ2-7	NA	NA	TGTGCCAGCAGCTTGGTGGGCGGTAGCTACGAGCAGTACTTC	CASSLVGGSYEQYF
TRBV28	TRBJ2-2	NA	TRBD1	TGTGCCAGCAGTTCGCCGGGGACAGGGCCTAACACCGGGGAGCTGTTTTTT	CASSSPGTGPNTGELFF
TRBV4-1	TRBJ1-5	NA	TRBD1	TGCGCCAGCAGCCATTGGGGACAGGGTGGGAGCAATCAGCCCCAGCATTTT	CASSHWGQGGSNQPQHF
TRBV9	TRBJ2-6	NA	NA	TGTGCCAGCAGCGTAGCTCGAGGGAGTGGGGCCAACGTCCTGACTTTC	CASSVARGSGANVLTF
TRBV28	TRBJ1-5	NA	NA	TGTGCCAGCAGACCCCCCGCGTCCAATCAGCCCCAGCATTTT	CASRPPASNQPQHF
TRBV28	TRBJ2-1	NA	TRBD2	TGTGCCAGCAGTTTCCTAGCGGGAGGGCCTTACAATGAGCAGTTCTTC	CASSFLAGGPYNEQFF
TRBV28	TRBJ2-7	NA	TRBD1	TGTGCCAGCAAGGCCCGGGGACAGGGGATGGTGTACGAGCAGTACTTC	CASKARGQGMVYEQYF
TRBV27	TRBJ2-3	NA	NA	TGTGCCAGCTCTATGGACGGGAGCCGAAGAGATACGCAGTATTTT	CASSMDGSRRDTQYF
TRBV29-1	TRBJ1-5	few	NA	TGCAGCGTTGCCACGGGGCATAGCAATCAGCCCCAGCATTTT	CSVATGHSNQPQHF
TRBV13	TRBJ2-1	NA	NA	TGTGCCAGCATCCACTCCACCCATGGGAAAAGTGAGCAGTTCTTC	CASIHSTHGKSEQFF
TRBV7-9	TRBJ1-2	few	TRBD1	TGTGCCAGCAGCTTAGGAACAGGGGGCAGCTATGGCTACACCTTC	CASSLGTGGSYGYTF